These T cell receptor beta chains were read from a single sample in a study of T-cell reconstitution after alpha-beta-depleted transplantation in children. TCRdb reanalysed the PCR reads using MiXCR and keeps one entry per CDR3 protein. The sample consists of 400,000 to 450,000 distinct CDR3 sequences, roughly 44% of them appearing once. The material was PBMCs, obtained before TCRalphabeta/CD19-depleted stem cell transplant. The receptor set was obtained from a girl under 10 years old with aplastic anemia, due to receive a stem cell transplant. Both conserved end residues are part of each CDR3. Fields, in order: V gene, clone size, D gene, J gene, CDR3 protein, CDR3 DNA. D genes are given only for firm matches. Rows give clone size only sometimes, using once, few, many, or a class for an expanded clone.

TRBV14	.	.	TRBJ1-4	CASSPHLMGTGEKLFF	TGTGCCAGCAGCCCTCATTTGATGGGGACGGGTGAAAAACTGTTTTTT
TRBV11-1	.	TRBD1	TRBJ1-1	CASSLQPGQGRGNTEAFF	TGTGCCAGCAGCCTCCAACCGGGACAGGGGAGAGGAAACACTGAAGCTTTCTTT
TRBV25-1	many	TRBD1	TRBJ2-5	CASSRQGWTQYF	TGTGCCAGCAGTAGACAGGGATGGACCCAGTACTTC
TRBV7-9	few	TRBD1	TRBJ2-3	CASPRQGPQDTQYF	TGTGCCAGCCCTAGACAGGGGCCCCAAGATACGCAGTATTTT
TRBV12-3/TRBV12-4	many	.	TRBJ1-1	CASRTNRAEAFF	TGTGCCAGCAGAACTAACAGGGCTGAGGCTTTCTTT
TRBV29-1	many	TRBD1	TRBJ2-1	CSGTGQGYNEQFF	TGCAGCGGGACGGGACAGGGATACAATGAGCAGTTCTTC
TRBV20-1	.	TRBD2	TRBJ2-7	CSASGLSGRAAYEQYF	TGCAGTGCCTCCGGTCTTAGCGGGAGAGCAGCCTACGAGCAGTACTTC
TRBV3-1	.	TRBD1	TRBJ1-3	CASSHRDRASGNTIYF	TGTGCCAGCAGCCACAGGGACAGGGCCTCTGGAAACACCATATATTTT
TRBV20-1	many	.	TRBJ2-1	CSALTWNNEQFF	TGCAGTGCACTCACTTGGAACAATGAGCAGTTCTTC
TRBV3-1	.	TRBD2	TRBJ2-2	CASSQGFSSGRTGELFF	TGTGCCAGCAGCCAAGGCTTCTCTAGCGGGAGAACCGGGGAGCTGTTTTTT
TRBV6-5	many	TRBD1	TRBJ2-7	CASSSKSGTGLSYEQYF	TGTGCCAGCAGTTCCAAGTCCGGGACAGGACTGTCCTACGAGCAGTACTTC
TRBV15	.	.	TRBJ2-3	CATSQGTDTQYF	TGTGCCACCAGTCAAGGCACAGATACGCAGTATTTT
TRBV20-1	many	.	TRBJ1-1	CSASTPTEAFF	TGCAGTGCTAGCACACCTACTGAAGCTTTCTTT
TRBV27	.	TRBD1	TRBJ2-2	CASGAGGFTGELFF	TGTGCCAGCGGTGCAGGGGGCTTCACCGGGGAGCTGTTTTTT
TRBV6-2/TRBV6-3	few	.	TRBJ2-6	CASSYPPYPSGANVLTF	TGTGCCAGCAGTTACCCTCCTTATCCCTCTGGGGCCAACGTCCTGACTTTC
TRBV5-1	.	.	TRBJ2-2	CASSLAWDTGELFF	TGCGCCAGCAGCTTGGCCTGGGACACCGGGGAGCTGTTTTTT
TRBV5-1	.	.	TRBJ2-7	CASSSEGRFYEQYF	TGCGCCAGCAGCTCGGAGGGCAGATTCTACGAGCAGTACTTC
TRBV5-1	many	.	TRBJ2-2	CASSLRVGPGELFF	TGCGCCAGCAGCTTGAGGGTTGGACCCGGGGAGCTGTTTTTT
TRBV20-1	.	.	TRBJ2-5	CSARIPRARETQYF	TGCAGTGCTCGTATCCCCCGGGCCAGGGAGACCCAGTACTTC
TRBV6-6	.	.	TRBJ2-7	CASSSPTDNEQYF	TGTGCCAGCAGTTCCCCAACCGATAACGAGCAGTACTTC
TRBV5-1	few	.	TRBJ1-6	CASSLGHPNSPLHF	TGCGCCAGCAGCTTAGGGCATCCTAATTCACCCCTCCACTTT
TRBV5-1	.	.	TRBJ2-2	CASSLAQGTGELFF	TGCGCCAGCAGCTTGGCTCAGGGCACCGGGGAGCTGTTTTTT
TRBV6-2/TRBV6-3	.	.	TRBJ2-7	CASSTPMGGYEQYF	TGTGCCAGCAGCACCCCCATGGGAGGATACGAGCAGTACTTC
TRBV6-1	.	.	TRBJ2-3	CASPEGPLDTQYF	TGTGCCAGCCCTGAAGGTCCACTGGATACGCAGTATTTT
TRBV13	.	TRBD1	TRBJ2-1	CASSQGGTGGNEQFF	TGTGCCAGCAGCCAAGGGGGGACAGGGGGCAATGAGCAGTTCTTC
TRBV6-1	few	TRBD1	TRBJ1-1	CASTLTGINTEAFF	TGTGCCAGCACCCTGACAGGGATAAACACTGAAGCTTTCTTT
TRBV5-4	many	.	TRBJ2-5	CASSLDRRQETQYF	TGTGCCAGCAGCTTGGACAGACGCCAAGAGACCCAGTACTTC
TRBV29-1	.	TRBD2	TRBJ2-2	CSVGAGELTGELFF	TGCAGCGTTGGAGCGGGAGAGCTAACCGGGGAGCTGTTTTTT
TRBV7-6	.	.	TRBJ2-1	CASSLSSATSSYNEQFF	TGTGCCAGCAGCCTGTCTAGCGCGACGAGCTCCTACAATGAGCAGTTCTTC
TRBV20-1	.	.	TRBJ2-2	CSASRESVGTGELFF	TGCAGTGCAAGCAGGGAGAGTGTGGGCACCGGGGAGCTGTTTTTT
TRBV5-1	.	TRBD1	TRBJ2-7	CASSETGASYEQYF	TGCGCCAGCAGCGAAACAGGGGCGTCCTACGAGCAGTACTTC
TRBV12-3/TRBV12-4	many	.	TRBJ2-3	CASSYEMTYTDTQYF	TGTGCCAGCAGTTACGAAATGACTTACACAGATACGCAGTATTTT
TRBV12-3/TRBV12-4	.	.	TRBJ2-7	CASSSVPGGSGQQYF	TGTGCCAGCAGTTCTGTCCCTGGGGGGTCTGGTCAGCAGTACTTC
TRBV7-6	.	.	TRBJ2-3	CASSLGADGDTQYF	TGTGCCAGCAGCTTAGGGGCTGACGGGGATACGCAGTATTTT
TRBV20-1	.	.	TRBJ2-1	CSVTILTDEQFF	TGCAGTGTCACCATCCTTACGGATGAGCAGTTCTTC
TRBV30	few	.	TRBJ1-1	CAWILDLNTEAFF	TGTGCCTGGATATTAGACTTGAACACTGAAGCTTTCTTT
TRBV20-1	.	TRBD1	TRBJ1-1	CSAIEQGLTEAFF	TGCAGTGCGATTGAACAGGGGCTCACTGAAGCTTTCTTT
TRBV20-1	.	.	TRBJ1-2	CSASGEAPNYGYTF	TGCAGTGCTAGTGGGGAGGCCCCTAACTATGGCTACACCTTC
TRBV4-1	many	.	TRBJ2-7	CASSQFLEYEQYF	TGCGCCAGCAGCCAATTCTTGGAGTACGAGCAGTACTTC
TRBV4-3	.	.	TRBJ1-1	CASSQDASNSEAFF	TGCGCCAGCAGCCAAGATGCCTCGAACAGTGAAGCTTTCTTT
TRBV9	.	.	TRBJ2-1	CASSVVSPDEQFF	TGTGCCAGCAGCGTAGTCTCACCCGATGAGCAGTTCTTC
TRBV12-3/TRBV12-4	few	.	TRBJ1-2	CASTAVNYGYTF	TGTGCCAGCACCGCAGTAAACTATGGCTACACCTTC
TRBV20-1	once	TRBD2	TRBJ2-7	CSAREGSGLASYEQYF	TGCAGTGCTAGAGAGGGGTCGGGACTAGCTTCCTACGAGCAGTACTTC
TRBV3-1	many	.	TRBJ2-7	CASSQKSYEQYF	TGTGCCAGCAGCCAGAAGTCCTACGAGCAGTACTTC
TRBV3-1	few	.	TRBJ2-2	CASSQDGFTGELFF	TGTGCCAGCAGCCAAGATGGGTTCACCGGGGAGCTGTTTTTT
TRBV29-1	.	TRBD2	TRBJ2-7	CSVSTSGGSYEQYF	TGCAGCGTTTCGACTAGCGGGGGATCCTACGAGCAGTACTTC
TRBV7-2	.	.	TRBJ2-7	CASRDYGGPSSYEQYF	TGTGCCAGCAGAGATTACGGAGGCCCTAGCTCCTACGAGCAGTACTTC
TRBV19	.	.	TRBJ2-1	CASSIRRTYNEQFF	TGTGCCAGTAGTATACGGCGAACCTACAATGAGCAGTTCTTC
TRBV3-1	few	.	TRBJ1-2	CASSQESFYGYTF	TGTGCCAGCAGCCAAGAGAGTTTTTATGGCTACACCTTC
TRBV29-1	.	.	TRBJ2-1	CSVEEGVANEQFF	TGCAGCGTTGAAGAAGGGGTCGCCAATGAGCAGTTCTTC
TRBV5-1	.	.	TRBJ1-5	CASSPLPTGSNQPQHF	TGCGCCAGCAGCCCCCTCCCTACGGGCAGCAATCAGCCCCAGCATTTT
TRBV27	few	.	TRBJ1-5	CASSWIGNQPQHF	TGTGCCAGCAGTTGGATTGGGAATCAGCCCCAGCATTTT
TRBV2	.	.	TRBJ2-7	CASSSAPRGSYEQYF	TGTGCCAGCAGTTCAGCCCCCCGGGGCTCCTACGAGCAGTACTTC
TRBV24-1	many	.	TRBJ2-1	CATTGHNEQFF	TGTGCCACCACTGGCCACAATGAGCAGTTCTTC
TRBV28	.	.	TRBJ1-5	CASSRTLKSDRSNQPQHF	TGTGCCAGCAGTAGGACTCTAAAAAGCGACCGGAGCAATCAGCCCCAGCATTTT
TRBV5-1	.	TRBD1	TRBJ2-1	CASGTGSYNEQFF	TGCGCCAGCGGGACAGGGTCCTACAATGAGCAGTTCTTC
TRBV20-1	.	.	TRBJ1-2	CSAQVRGTRGVRGRYTF	TGCAGTGCCCAAGTCCGAGGAACTAGAGGCGTCAGAGGACGCTACACCTTC
TRBV12-3/TRBV12-4	.	.	TRBJ2-7	CASSRTPRTASYEQYF	TGTGCCAGCAGTCGAACGCCCCGGACTGCATCCTACGAGCAGTACTTC
TRBV6-1	.	.	TRBJ2-3	CASTLGRAGTDTQYF	TGTGCCAGCACCCTGGGCAGGGCCGGCACAGATACGCAGTATTTT
TRBV20-1	.	TRBD1	TRBJ2-6	CSARGPGQGYSGANVLTF	TGCAGTGCTAGAGGTCCGGGACAGGGCTACTCTGGGGCCAACGTCCTGACTTTC